The clone carrying this T cell receptor beta chain is medium-sized (0.01 to 0.1%). Documented time point: sample taken at primary tumor resection. Tumor, nontumor lung or frozen PBMC supplied whole RNA that was sequenced unsorted. Donation came from about 72 patients with untreated early-stage non-small cell lung cancer. Trimming took 4 bases from V and 1 from J; bases not matched to a gene: 1. Per germline, CDR1 SGHVS and CDR2 FNYEAQ. The CDR3 spans 15 residues. This specimen comes from a study of spatial heterogeneity in lung cancer. Single TCR cDNA molecules each had their own unique molecular identifier. TCRdb reprocessed the 5' RACE reads with MiXCR, giving one entry per CDR3 protein. Among about 10,000 distinct CDR3 sequences listed, roughly 5.1% were seen once.

The genes are TRBV7-6 and TRBJ2-3, with 11 nucleotides matching TRBD2. The material was PBMCs, obtained at surgery. This clonotype was obtained from a male donor with early-stage non-small cell lung cancer. The CDR3 spells CASSSLAGGTDTQYF. CDR3 bases: TGTGCCAGCAGCTCACTAGCGGGGGGCACAGATACGCAGTATTTT.